This is a list of T cell receptor beta chains from one sample in a study of cytomegalovirus exposure and HLA in healthy donors. Sequenced by immunoSEQ multiplex PCR; TCRdb stores in-frame clones only, minus some. Among under 200,000 clones, around four fifths were seen once, and the ten largest hold over 1%. Specimen: PBMCs. These receptors were taken from a woman in her forties or fifties in good health and CMV-seronegative. Both conserved end residues are part of each CDR3. Fields, in order: clone size, J gene, V gene, D gene, CDR3 DNA, CDR3 protein. The D gene is left open where the match is weak. Only part of the rows carry a size: once, few, many, or a class if the clone is expanded.

>.|TRBJ2-4|TRBV27|.
TGTGCCAGCAGTTTGGAAGGGGGTGCCAAAAACATTCAGTACTTC
CASSLEGGAKNIQYF
>.|TRBJ1-1|TRBV7-9|.
TGTGCCAGCAGCCCTCAGGGGAACACTGAAGCTTTCTTT
CASSPQGNTEAFF
>once|TRBJ1-6|TRBV30|TRBD1
TGTGCCGCTTGGACAGGGTGGAATTCACCCCTCCACTTT
CAAWTGWNSPLHF
>.|TRBJ1-2|TRBV28|TRBD1
TGTGCCAGCAGATTATCCGGACAGGGGGGTGGCTACACCTTC
CASRLSGQGGGYTF
>.|TRBJ2-2|TRBV2|.
TGTGCCAGCTCTCCCCAGGGACAAATGAACACCGGGGAGCTGTTTTTT
CASSPQGQMNTGELFF
>.|TRBJ1-6|TRBV5-1|TRBD1
TGCGCCAGCGCACCCCAAGGACAGGGTTATAATTCACCCCTCCACTTT
CASAPQGQGYNSPLHF
>.|TRBJ1-1|TRBV28|.
TGTGCCAGCCGGACATCGAACACTGAAGCTTTCTTT
CASRTSNTEAFF
>.|TRBJ2-7|TRBV5-6|.
TGTGCCAGCAGCTTGTATGATCCCAGCTCCTACGAGCAGTACTTC
CASSLYDPSSYEQYF
>.|TRBJ2-3|TRBV28|.
TGTGCCAGCAGTTACCCAGGGGTAGCAGATACGCAGTATTTT
CASSYPGVADTQYF
>.|TRBJ1-5|TRBV7-2|.
TGTGCCAGCAGCTTATGGAGCGGCCAGCCCCAGCATTTT
CASSLWSGQPQHF
>.|TRBJ2-7|TRBV5-1|TRBD1
TGCGCCAGCAGCTATGGACAGGGAGGATCCGAGCAGTACTTC
CASSYGQGGSEQYF
>.|TRBJ2-3|TRBV28|TRBD2
TGTGCCAGCAACGGTGTACTAGCGGGAGTCTCAACAGATACGCAGTATTTT
CASNGVLAGVSTDTQYF
>.|TRBJ2-5|TRBV12-2|.
TGTGCAAGTCGTCTTATTAGTCCCCAAGAGACCCAGTACTTC
CASRLISPQETQYF
>.|TRBJ2-7|TRBV15|TRBD1
TGTGCCACCAGCAGAGTGGTGTCCGGACAGGGGTACGAGCAGTACTTC
CATSRVVSGQGYEQYF
>.|TRBJ1-5|TRBV10-2|TRBD1
TGCGCCAGCAGTGAGACACAGGGGGATCAGCCCCAGCATTTT
CASSETQGDQPQHF
>.|TRBJ1-5|TRBV6-1|.
TGTGCCAGCAGTGAACCGGTTCAGCCCCAGCATTTT
CASSEPVQPQHF
>few|TRBJ2-1|TRBV5-4|TRBD2
TGTGCCAGCAGGGAGGGACTAGATACCTACAATGAGCAGTTCTTC
CASREGLDTYNEQFF
>few|TRBJ2-5|TRBV10-3|TRBD1
TGTGCCATCAGTGACATCGGGACAGAACAAGAGACCCAGTACTTC
CAISDIGTEQETQYF
>.|TRBJ2-1|TRBV2|.
TGTGCCAGCAGTGCAGGGTTTGGAGACGGGGAGCAGTTCTTC
CASSAGFGDGEQFF
>.|TRBJ1-1|TRBV7-2|.
TGTGCCAGCAGCTGGTTCCTGGGGGGGACTTACACTGAAGCTTTCTTT
CASSWFLGGTYTEAFF
>.|TRBJ1-3|TRBV28|.
TGTGCCAGCAGTTTATACGGGTACTCTGGAAACACCATATATTTT
CASSLYGYSGNTIYF
>.|TRBJ2-5|TRBV10-1|.
TGCGCCAGCGAAACGACTGGCCTCCAAGAGACCCAGTACTTC
CASETTGLQETQYF
>.|TRBJ2-2|TRBV5-4|.
TGTGCCAGCAGCTTGGCAGGGGCGAGCACCGGGGAGCTGTTTTTT
CASSLAGASTGELFF
>few|TRBJ2-7|TRBV7-2|.
TGTGCCAGCCGCCCCGACAGTAGCTCCTACGAGCAGTACTTC
CASRPDSSSYEQYF
>.|TRBJ2-1|TRBV19|.
TGTGCCAGTAGGCACCGGGTGGAGGGGGAGCAGTTCTTC
CASRHRVEGEQFF
>.|TRBJ1-4|TRBV5-1|TRBD1
TGCGCCAGCAGCCTCACAGGGGCCGCCGGCGTTAATGAAAAACTGTTTTTT
CASSLTGAAGVNEKLFF
>.|TRBJ2-3|TRBV19|TRBD2
TGTGCCATTACCAGTGGAGCGGGAGGGTTAAGGCAGTATTTT
CAITSGAGGLRQYF
>.|TRBJ2-5|TRBV6-5|TRBD1
TGTGCCAGCAGTTTGACGGGACAGTTAGAGACCCAGTACTTC
CASSLTGQLETQYF
>.|TRBJ2-7|TRBV10-3|TRBD1
TGTGCCATCAGGAGGGACAGGAGCTCCTACGAGCAGTACTTC
CAIRRDRSSYEQYF
>.|TRBJ2-7|TRBV4-3|TRBD2
TGCGCCAGCAGCCTCTCGTTCGGTCTAGCGGGGTCCTACGAGCAGTACTTC
CASSLSFGLAGSYEQYF
>.|TRBJ1-3|TRBV28|.
TGTGCCAGCAGCTTAACCCCAGGGGTCGGAAACACCATATATTTT
CASSLTPGVGNTIYF
>.|TRBJ1-1|TRBV30|.
TGTGCCTGGAGGACCCTAGGAGCGAACACTGAAGCTTTCTTT
CAWRTLGANTEAFF
>.|TRBJ2-7|TRBV5-1|TRBD1
TGCGCCAGCAGCCTGGGACAGGTAGCCTACGAGCAGTACTTC
CASSLGQVAYEQYF
>.|TRBJ2-3|TRBV6-1|TRBD2
TGTGCCAGCAGTGGAGGGACTAGCGGAGGGGCAGATACGCAGTATTTT
CASSGGTSGGADTQYF
>.|TRBJ2-1|TRBV10-3|TRBD2
TGTGCCATTCGGGGGGGGATGGGTTACGATGAGCAGTTCTTC
CAIRGGMGYDEQFF
>.|TRBJ1-5|TRBV6-4|.
TGTGCCAGCAGTCAGAGGCCCGGTATGGATCAGCCCCAGCATTTT
CASSQRPGMDQPQHF
>.|TRBJ2-3|TRBV2|.
TGTGCCAGCAGTACTGAGGCCAACACAGATACGCAGTATTTT
CASSTEANTDTQYF
>.|TRBJ1-5|TRBV6-4|.
TGTGCCAGCTCCGAGCAGGGCGGGGGGCCCCAGCATTTT
CASSEQGGGPQHF
>.|TRBJ1-5|TRBV30|.
TGTGCCCTGCACTACGGCAATCAGCCCCAGCATTTT
CALHYGNQPQHF
>few|TRBJ1-1|TRBV7-9|.
TGTGCCAGCAGCTTAACGACAAGTAACACTGAAGCTTTCTTT
CASSLTTSNTEAFF
>.|TRBJ2-2|TRBV11-3|TRBD1
TGTGCCAGCAGCTCCAGGACAGGGGGCAGGGAGCTGTTTTTT
CASSSRTGGRELFF
>.|TRBJ2-6|TRBV27|.
TGTGCCAGCAGTTTATCAAGGAGGTCTGGGGCCAACGTCCTGACTTTC
CASSLSRRSGANVLTF
>.|TRBJ1-1|TRBV19|.
TGTGCCAGTAGTATAGATCTTGAGGCCGGGGCTTTCTTT
CASSIDLEAGAFF
>.|TRBJ2-3|TRBV5-6|.
TGTGCCTCTCGTGTAAGCAGCACAGATACGCAGTATTTT
CASRVSSTDTQYF
>.|TRBJ1-3|TRBV19|TRBD1
TGTGCCAGTAGTAAGGCCGCGGGACAGGCTGTCTCCGGAAACACCATATATTTT
CASSKAAGQAVSGNTIYF
>few|TRBJ2-7|TRBV28|TRBD1
TGTGCCAGCAGTTTAGTGGGGACAGGGGAGACAAGGGAGCAGTACTTC
CASSLVGTGETREQYF